This paragraph covers one T cell receptor (beta chain) sequence. There is no known antigen for this receptor. Base qualities are not provided; no much larger clone lies one nucleotide away. This record belongs to a study of vaccination effects on CD4 cells after COVID-19 (dated 2022 in TCRdb). Context from the whole study: Each participant got two doses of an mRNA SARS-CoV-2 vaccine, either BNT162b2 or mRNA-1273. In both COVID-19 convalescent patients and infection-naive vaccine recipients, the study compared SARS-CoV-2 spike-specific CD4+ TCR repertoires from before mRNA vaccination with those from after it. A total of some eleven COVID-19 convalescent patients and a handful of SARS-CoV-2-naive healthy vaccine recipients were included in the full study. The Oncomine TCR Beta short-read assay on an Illumina iSeq 100 was used to sequence cultures from other donors in the study. The investigation overall reported the following: In healthy vaccine recipients, vaccine-induced clones were almost all SARS-CoV-2 mono-reactive, with only 1 of 255 cross-reactive with common cold coronaviruses. Only a small number of convalescent patients were included, and no early post-infection timepoints were available, which limited the study. Clones induced by infection and clones induced by vaccination both contracted markedly at late timepoints after vaccination, which fits with T cell responses waning over time.

In the ViraFEST assay, PBMC were stimulated with viral peptide pools, and antigen-specific CD4+ T cell clonotypes were then identified by expansion using TCR sequencing. After around 10 days of culture, CD4+ T cells were isolated with the EasySep CD4+ T cell isolation kit. The absence of prior SARS-CoV-2 infection in healthy vaccine recipients was confirmed by negative nucleocapsid antibodies before and after vaccination. About 2.1 million PBMC per well were cultured in IMDM with about 5.4% human AB serum, 7.5 to 10 IU/ml IL-2 and gentamicin, plus 10 ug/ml peptides. Half of the culture medium was replaced with fresh IL-2-containing medium on days 3 and 7. Each peptide stimulation condition was cultured in triplicate wells unless otherwise noted. PBMC were separated from whole blood using Ficoll-Paque Plus gradient centrifugation and were then either cryopreserved at -140C or used fresh. The overlapping peptide pools covered the spike proteins of SARS-CoV-2 and of the common cold coronaviruses HCoV-NL63, HCoV-OC43 and HCoV-229E. The QIAamp micro DNA kit was used to extract genomic DNA from the cultured CD4+ T cells.

The CDR3 spans 13 residues, from the cysteine through the phenylalanine. Only the CDR3 portion is preserved as DNA: 39 bases, with reading frame beginning at the first base. V was cut back by 2 bases and J by 2 bases, leaving a gap of 6 bases between them. The receptor library was made with the immunoSEQ multiplex PCR assay. TCR beta CDR3 sequencing was performed on DNA from the cultured, isolated CD4+ T cells. On the authors' methods: The analysis removed non-productive TCR sequences, trimmed reads to the CDR3 region, and retained only CDR3s that were 7 or more amino acids long. Antigen-specific clonotypes were identified using the MANAFEST web app by comparison of expansion in peptide wells against reference cultures. To be called positive, a clone needed expansion at FDR<0.05 compared with the reference and with all other wells, an odds ratio greater than 5, and a frequency greater than 0.1% in two replicate wells. A clonotype was defined as cross-reactive if the clonotype was significantly expanded both in SARS-CoV-2 spike wells and in at least one common cold coronavirus spike condition. Using the stringdist R package, CDR3 similarity was measured by Levenshtein distance, and unrooted trees were constructed with ape in R 3.6.1. TCRdb retrieved this table from immuneACCESS and kept in-frame rearrangements only. Not all clones are present; in checked studies, unresolved V genes account for under half, and no reason is known for the remainder. V, J and clone size reflect that table, while D and trimming were determined from the DNA. Within this sample are tens of thousands of clones, with about three fifths of them counted one time only. Of the sample, just under 15% is held by the ten largest clones.

The sample was CD4+ T cells from PBMCs cultured with HCoV-OC43 spike peptides, taken before COVID-19 vaccination. Sample cell subset or site, as interpreted from the label and publication: HCoV-OC43 spike overlapping peptide pool stimulation. The source is a human donor who received a COVID-19 vaccine. Here the chain combines TRBV12-3 or TRBV12-4 and TRBJ1-2, with the D segment identity uncertain. The DNA sequence is given as TGTGCCAGCAGTTTAAGGGAGAACTATGGCTACACCTTC. The translation is CASSLRENYGYTF.